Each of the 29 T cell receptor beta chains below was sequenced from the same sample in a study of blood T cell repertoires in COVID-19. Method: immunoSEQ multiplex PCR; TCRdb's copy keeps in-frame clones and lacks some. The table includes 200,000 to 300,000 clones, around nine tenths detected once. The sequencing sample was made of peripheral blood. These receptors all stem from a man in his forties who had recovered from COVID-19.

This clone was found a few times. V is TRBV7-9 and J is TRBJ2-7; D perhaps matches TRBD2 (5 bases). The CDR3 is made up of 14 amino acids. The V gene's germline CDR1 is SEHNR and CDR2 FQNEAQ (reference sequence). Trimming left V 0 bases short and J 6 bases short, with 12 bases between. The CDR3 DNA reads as TGTGCCAGCAGCTTAGCGGAGGTGGGCCGCGAGCAGTACTTC. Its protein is CASSLAEVGREQYF.

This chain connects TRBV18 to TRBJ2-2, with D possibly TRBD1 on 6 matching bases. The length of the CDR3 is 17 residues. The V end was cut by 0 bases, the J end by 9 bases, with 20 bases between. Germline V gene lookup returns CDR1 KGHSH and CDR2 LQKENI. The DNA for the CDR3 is TGTGCCAGCTCACCACCAGGGGGTGTTTCGCGTTTAAGGGAGCTGTTTTTT. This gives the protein CASSPPGGVSRLRELFF.

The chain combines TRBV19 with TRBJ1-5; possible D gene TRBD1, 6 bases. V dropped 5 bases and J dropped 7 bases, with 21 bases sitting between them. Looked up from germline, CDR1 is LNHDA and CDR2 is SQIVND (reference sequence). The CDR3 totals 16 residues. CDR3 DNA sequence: TGTGCCAGTAGTCCTACCAGACAGGTTCGGGTGCAGCCCCAGCATTTT. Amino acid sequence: CASSPTRQVRVQPQHF. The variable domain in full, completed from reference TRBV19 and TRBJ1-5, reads DGGITQSPKYLFRKEGQNVTLSCEQNLNHDAMYWYRQDPGQGLRLIYYSQIVNDFQKGDIAEGYSVSREKKESFPLTVTSAQKNPTAFYLCASSPTRQVRVQPQHFGDGTRLSIL.

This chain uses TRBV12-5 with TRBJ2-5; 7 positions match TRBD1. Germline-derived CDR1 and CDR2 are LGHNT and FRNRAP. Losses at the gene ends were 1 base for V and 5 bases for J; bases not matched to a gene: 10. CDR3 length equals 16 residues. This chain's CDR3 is CASGLGTRQGSETQYF. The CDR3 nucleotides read TGTGCTAGTGGTTTGGGAACCCGACAGGGAAGCGAGACCCAGTACTTC.

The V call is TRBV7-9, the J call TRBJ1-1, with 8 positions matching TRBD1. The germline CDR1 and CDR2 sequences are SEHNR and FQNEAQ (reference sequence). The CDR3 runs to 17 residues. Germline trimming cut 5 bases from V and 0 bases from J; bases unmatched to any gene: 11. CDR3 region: CASSLHGTGLMNTEAFF. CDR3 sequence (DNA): TGTGCCAGCAGCCTACACGGGACAGGTCTAATGAACACTGAAGCTTTCTTT.

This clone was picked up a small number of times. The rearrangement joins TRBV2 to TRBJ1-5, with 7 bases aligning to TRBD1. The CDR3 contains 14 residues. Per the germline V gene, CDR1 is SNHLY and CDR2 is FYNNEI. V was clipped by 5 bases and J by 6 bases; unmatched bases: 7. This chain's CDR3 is CASSFGTESQPQHF. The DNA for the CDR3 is TGTGCCAGCAGTTTTGGGACAGAGTCTCAGCCCCAGCATTTT.

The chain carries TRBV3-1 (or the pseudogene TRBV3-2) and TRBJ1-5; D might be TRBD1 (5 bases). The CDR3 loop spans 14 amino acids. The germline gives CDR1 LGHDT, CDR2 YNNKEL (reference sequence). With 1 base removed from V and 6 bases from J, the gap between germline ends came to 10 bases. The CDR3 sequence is CASSQAGFFQPQHF. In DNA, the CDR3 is TGTGCCAGCAGCCAAGCAGGGTTCTTTCAGCCCCAGCATTTT.

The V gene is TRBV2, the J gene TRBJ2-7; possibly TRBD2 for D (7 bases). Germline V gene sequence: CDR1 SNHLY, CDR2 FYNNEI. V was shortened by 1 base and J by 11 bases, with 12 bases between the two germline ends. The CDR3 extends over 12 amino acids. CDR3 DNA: TGTGCCAGCAGTGAAGGGGGGGGCTCAGAGTACTTC. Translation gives CASSEGGGSEYF.

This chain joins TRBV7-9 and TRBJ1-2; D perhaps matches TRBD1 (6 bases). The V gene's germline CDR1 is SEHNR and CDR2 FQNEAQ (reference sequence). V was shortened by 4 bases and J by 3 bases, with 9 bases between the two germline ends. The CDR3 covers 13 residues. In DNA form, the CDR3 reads TGTGCCAGCAGCTCAGGGGATCACTATGGCTACACCTTC. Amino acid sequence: CASSSGDHYGYTF. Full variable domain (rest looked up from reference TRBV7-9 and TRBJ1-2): DTGVSQNPRHKITKRGQNVTFRCDPISEHNRLYWYRQTLGQGPEFLTYFQNEAQLEKSRLLSDRFSAERPKGSFSTLEIQRTEQGDSAMYLCASSSGDHYGYTFGSGTRLTVV.

CDR3 coding DNA: TGTGCCAGCAGCTTAATTTCCCTAGCGGGAGAGACGATCTACGAGCAGTACTTC. Its protein is CASSLISLAGETIYEQYF. The V gene is TRBV7-2, the J gene TRBJ2-7, with TRBD2 identical over 10 bases. The trim removed 2 bases at V and 3 bases at J, leaving 13 bases unmatched. Per germline, CDR1 SGHTA and CDR2 FQGNSA. The CDR3 sequence is 18 residues long.

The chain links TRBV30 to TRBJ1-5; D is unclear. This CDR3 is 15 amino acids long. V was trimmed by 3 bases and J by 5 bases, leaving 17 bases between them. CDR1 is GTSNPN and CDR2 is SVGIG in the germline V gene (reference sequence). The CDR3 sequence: CAWSPEALRDQPQHF. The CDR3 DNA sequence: TGTGCCTGGAGCCCCGAGGCGCTCCGAGATCAGCCCCAGCATTTT.

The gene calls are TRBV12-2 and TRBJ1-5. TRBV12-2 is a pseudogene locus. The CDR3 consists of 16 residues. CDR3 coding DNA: TGTGCAAGTCGCTTAGCCCGGCGGGGCGTTAATCAGCCCCAGCATTTT. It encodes CASRLARRGVNQPQHF.

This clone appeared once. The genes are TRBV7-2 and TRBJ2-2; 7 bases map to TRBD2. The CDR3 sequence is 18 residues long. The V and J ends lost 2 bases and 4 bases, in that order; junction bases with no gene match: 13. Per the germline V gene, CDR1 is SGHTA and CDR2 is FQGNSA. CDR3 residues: CASSLRAGGGRSTGELFF. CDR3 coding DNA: TGTGCCAGCAGCTTACGGGCAGGCGGGGGAAGAAGCACCGGGGAGCTGTTTTTT.

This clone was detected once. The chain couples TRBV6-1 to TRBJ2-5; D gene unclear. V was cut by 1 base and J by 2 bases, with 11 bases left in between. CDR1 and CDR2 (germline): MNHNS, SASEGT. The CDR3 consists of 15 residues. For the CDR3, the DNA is TGTGCCAGCAGTGAAGGCCCAGCGTCACAAGAGACCCAGTACTTC. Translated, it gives CASSEGPASQETQYF.

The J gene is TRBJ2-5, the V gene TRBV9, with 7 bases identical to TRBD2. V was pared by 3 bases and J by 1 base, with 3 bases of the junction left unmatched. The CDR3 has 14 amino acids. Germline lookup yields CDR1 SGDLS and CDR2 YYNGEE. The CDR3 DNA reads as TGTGCCAGCAGCGCCCCGGGGGGCCAAGAGACCCAGTACTTC. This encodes CASSAPGGQETQYF. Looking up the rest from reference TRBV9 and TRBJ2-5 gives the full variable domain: DSGVTQTPKHLITATGQRVTLRCSPRSGDLSVYWYQQSLDQGLQFLIQYYNGEERAKGNILERFSAQQFPDLHSELNLSSLELGDSALYFCASSAPGGQETQYFGPGTRLLVL.

The CDR3 DNA is TGTGCCAGCAGGCGCGGGACAGGGGATCGTTCACCCCTCCACTTT. Its translation: CASRRGTGDRSPLHF. V gene TRBV2 combines with J gene TRBJ1-6; 10 positions match TRBD1. J lost 9 bases, V lost 6 bases, and 8 bases had no gene match. The CDR3 contains 15 residues. CDR1 and CDR2 (germline): SNHLY, FYNNEI. The variable domain in full, completed from reference TRBV2 and TRBJ1-6, reads EPEVTQTPSHQVTQMGQEVILRCVPISNHLYFYWYRQILGQKVEFLVSFYNNEISEKSEIFDDQFSVERPDGSNFTLKIRSTKLEDSAMYFCASRRGTGDRSPLHFGNGTRLTVT.

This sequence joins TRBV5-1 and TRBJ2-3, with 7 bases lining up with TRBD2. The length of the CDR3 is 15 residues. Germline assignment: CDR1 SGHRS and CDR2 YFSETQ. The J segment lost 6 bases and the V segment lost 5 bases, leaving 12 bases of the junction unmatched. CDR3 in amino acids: CASSLSTSKADTQYF. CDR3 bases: TGCGCCAGCAGTCTATCGACTAGCAAGGCCGATACGCAGTATTTT. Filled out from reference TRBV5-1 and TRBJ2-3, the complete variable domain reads KAGVTQTPRYLIKTRGQQVTLSCSPISGHRSVSWYQQTPGQGLQFLFEYFSETQRNKGNFPGRFSGRQFSNSRSEMNVSTLELGDSALYLCASSLSTSKADTQYFGPGTRLTVL.

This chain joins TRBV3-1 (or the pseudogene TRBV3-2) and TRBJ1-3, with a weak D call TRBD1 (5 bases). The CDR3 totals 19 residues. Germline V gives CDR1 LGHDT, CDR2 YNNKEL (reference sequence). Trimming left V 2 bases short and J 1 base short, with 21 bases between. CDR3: CASSQPLRGRVPSGNTIYF. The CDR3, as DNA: TGTGCCAGCAGCCAACCCCTACGAGGCAGGGTTCCTTCTGGAAACACCATATATTTT.

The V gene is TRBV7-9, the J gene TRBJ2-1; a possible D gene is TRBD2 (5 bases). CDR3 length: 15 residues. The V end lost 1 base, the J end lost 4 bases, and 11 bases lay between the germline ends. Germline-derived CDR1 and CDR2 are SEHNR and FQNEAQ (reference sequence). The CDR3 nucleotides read TGTGCCAGCAGCTTAGGGACTGGCACTTACAATGAGCAGTTCTTC. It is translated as CASSLGTGTYNEQFF.

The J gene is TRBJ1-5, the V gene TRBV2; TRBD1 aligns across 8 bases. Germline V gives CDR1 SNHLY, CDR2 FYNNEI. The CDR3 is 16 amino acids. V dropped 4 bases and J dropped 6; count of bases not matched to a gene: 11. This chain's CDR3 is CASSGTGGRGGQPQHF. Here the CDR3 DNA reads TGTGCCAGCAGTGGAACAGGGGGAAGAGGTGGTCAGCCCCAGCATTTT.

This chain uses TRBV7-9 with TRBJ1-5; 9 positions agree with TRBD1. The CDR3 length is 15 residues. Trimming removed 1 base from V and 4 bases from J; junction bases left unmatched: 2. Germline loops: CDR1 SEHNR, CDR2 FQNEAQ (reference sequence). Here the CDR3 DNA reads TGTGCCAGCAGCTTAGGGGGACAGGGTAATCAGCCCCAGCATTTT. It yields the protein CASSLGGQGNQPQHF.

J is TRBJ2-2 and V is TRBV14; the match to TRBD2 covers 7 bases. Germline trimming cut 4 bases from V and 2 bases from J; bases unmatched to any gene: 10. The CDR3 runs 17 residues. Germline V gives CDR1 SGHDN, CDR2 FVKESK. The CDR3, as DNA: TGTGCCAGCAGCCGACAGTCCCGGGAGGACAACACCGGGGAGCTGTTTTTT. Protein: CASSRQSREDNTGELFF.

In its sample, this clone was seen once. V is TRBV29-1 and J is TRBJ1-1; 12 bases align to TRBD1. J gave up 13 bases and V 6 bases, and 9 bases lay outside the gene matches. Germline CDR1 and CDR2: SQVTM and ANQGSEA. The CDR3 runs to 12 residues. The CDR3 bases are TGCAGCGTCTCCCGGGACAGGGGGCTGGGTTTCTTT. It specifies CSVSRDRGLGFF. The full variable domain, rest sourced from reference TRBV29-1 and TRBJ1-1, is SAVISQKPSRDICQRGTSLTIQCQVDSQVTMMFWYRQQPGQSLTLIATANQGSEATYESGFVIDKFPISRPNLTFSTLTVSNMSPEDSSIYLCSVSRDRGLGFFGQGTRLTVV.

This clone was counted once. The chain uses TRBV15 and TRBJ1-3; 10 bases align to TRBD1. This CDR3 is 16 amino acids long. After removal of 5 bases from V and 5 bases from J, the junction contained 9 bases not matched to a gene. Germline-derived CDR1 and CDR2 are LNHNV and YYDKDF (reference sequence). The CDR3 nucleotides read TGTGCCACCAGCGAGGGGACAGGGGTCCGAAGAAACACCATATATTTT. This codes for CATSEGTGVRRNTIYF.

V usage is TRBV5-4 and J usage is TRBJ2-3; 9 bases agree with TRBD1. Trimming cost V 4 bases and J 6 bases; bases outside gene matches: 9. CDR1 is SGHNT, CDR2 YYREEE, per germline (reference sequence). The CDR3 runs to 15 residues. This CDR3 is CASSIGQGFRDTQYF. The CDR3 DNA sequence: TGTGCCAGCAGCATTGGACAGGGGTTCAGGGATACGCAGTATTTT. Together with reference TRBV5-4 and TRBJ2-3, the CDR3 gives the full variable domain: ETGVTQSPTHLIKTRGQQVTLRCSSQSGHNTVSWYQQALGQGPQFIFQYYREEENGRGNFPPRFSGLQFPNYSSELNVNALELDDSALYLCASSIGQGFRDTQYFGPGTRLTVL.

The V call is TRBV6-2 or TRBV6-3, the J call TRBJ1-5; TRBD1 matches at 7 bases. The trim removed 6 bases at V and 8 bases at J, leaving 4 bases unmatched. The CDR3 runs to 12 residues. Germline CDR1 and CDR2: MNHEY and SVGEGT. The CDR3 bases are TGTGCCAGCAGCGGGACAGTGGAGCCCCAGCATTTT. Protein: CASSGTVEPQHF.

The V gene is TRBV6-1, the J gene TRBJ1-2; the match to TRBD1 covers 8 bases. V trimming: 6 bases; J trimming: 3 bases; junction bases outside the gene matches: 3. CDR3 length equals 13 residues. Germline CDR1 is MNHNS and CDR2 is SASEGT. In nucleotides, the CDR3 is TGTGCCAGCAGCATGACAGGGGACTATGGCTACACCTTC. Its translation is CASSMTGDYGYTF.

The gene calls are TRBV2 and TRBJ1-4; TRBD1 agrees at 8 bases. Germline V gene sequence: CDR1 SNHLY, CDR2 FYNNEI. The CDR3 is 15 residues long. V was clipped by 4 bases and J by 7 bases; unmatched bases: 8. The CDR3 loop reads CASSVMDREAEKLFF. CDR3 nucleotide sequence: TGTGCCAGCAGTGTTATGGACAGGGAAGCTGAAAAACTGTTTTTT.

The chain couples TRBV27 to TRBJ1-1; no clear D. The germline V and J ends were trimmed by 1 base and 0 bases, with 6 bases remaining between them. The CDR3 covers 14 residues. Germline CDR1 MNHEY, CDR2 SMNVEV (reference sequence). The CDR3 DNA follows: TGTGCCAGCAGTTTATATTCATTGAACACTGAAGCTTTCTTT. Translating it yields CASSLYSLNTEAFF.